This entry lists 30 T cell receptor beta chains sequenced from one sample in a study of control samples from healthy donors and cancer patients. TCRdb keeps only in-frame clones here, not all; method: immunoSEQ multiplex PCR. The table includes roughly 55,000 clones, roughly 95% detected once. The sequenced material came from blood. The receptors shown here come from a woman aged 18-35 years in good health.

This rearrangement joins TRBV2 to TRBJ1-1; D unclear. CDR3 size: 13 residues. The V end lost 4 bases, the J end lost 2 bases, and 8 bases lay between the germline ends. The germline V gene encodes CDR1 SNHLY and CDR2 FYNNEI. The CDR3 protein is CASSAQPNTEAFF. The CDR3 DNA reads TGTGCCAGCAGTGCCCAACCTAACACTGAAGCTTTCTTT.

This chain links TRBV5-1 with TRBJ1-3; unclear D gene. The CDR3 spans 15 residues. The germline gives CDR1 SGHRS, CDR2 YFSETQ. Trimming pared 0 bases from V and 4 bases from J, leaving 11 bases between. This CDR3 reads CASSLGGQLGNTIYF. In nucleotides, the CDR3 is TGCGCCAGCAGCTTGGGAGGGCAGCTCGGAAACACCATATATTTT. The full variable domain, completed using reference TRBV5-1 and TRBJ1-3, is KAGVTQTPRYLIKTRGQQVTLSCSPISGHRSVSWYQQTPGQGLQFLFEYFSETQRNKGNFPGRFSGRQFSNSRSEMNVSTLELGDSALYLCASSLGGQLGNTIYFGEGSWLTVV.

The chain uses TRBV7-9 and TRBJ1-1, with TRBD1 as a possible D gene (5 bases). The CDR3 runs to 12 residues. V lost 5 bases to trimming and J lost 11 bases, with 15 bases between them. From germline, CDR1 is SEHNR and CDR2 FQNEAQ (reference sequence). CDR3 nucleotides: TGTGCCAGCAGCCGCGAGGAGGGGACGGCTTTCTTT. Its translation: CASSREEGTAFF.

The V call is TRBV18, the J call TRBJ2-7; the D gene is possibly TRBD2 (5 bases). There are 12 residues in the CDR3. The germline gives CDR1 KGHSH, CDR2 LQKENI. The ends were cut back, 2 bases at V and 3 bases at J, with 5 bases in the middle. Here the CDR3 reads CASSPGGYEQYF. CDR3 DNA: TGTGCCAGCTCACCAGGAGGCTACGAGCAGTACTTC.

This sequence joins TRBV6-5 and TRBJ1-1; TRBD1 might be the D (5 bases). V was clipped by 0 bases and J by 0 bases, with 8 bases between them. CDR1 and CDR2 from the germline V gene are MNHEY and SVGAGI. CDR3 length: 15 amino acids. The CDR3 DNA follows: TGTGCCAGCAGTTACTCGTGGGGGTTGAACACTGAAGCTTTCTTT. As protein: CASSYSWGLNTEAFF.

The rearrangement uses TRBV19 and TRBJ1-5; the match to TRBD1 covers 9 bases. The CDR3 is 14 residues long. Germline V CDR1 and CDR2: LNHDA, SQIVND (reference sequence). V was pared by 6 bases and J by 7 bases, with 7 bases of the junction left unmatched. DNA of the CDR3: TGTGCCAGTAGAAACTGGACAGGGGACCAGCCCCAGCATTTT. It is translated as CASRNWTGDQPQHF.

This clone has a single count. The rearrangement joins TRBV19 to TRBJ1-2; 10 bases map to TRBD1. Trimming took 5 bases from V and 1 from J; bases not matched to a gene: 7. Germline CDR1 LNHDA, CDR2 SQIVND (reference sequence). This CDR3 comprises 16 residues. DNA of the CDR3: TGTGCCAGTAGTGACAGGGGGCGAGAGGGTAACTATGGCTACACCTTC. It specifies CASSDRGREGNYGYTF.

The rearrangement uses TRBV19 and TRBJ1-5, with 9 positions matching TRBD1. CDR1 is LNHDA and CDR2 is SQIVND in the germline V gene (reference sequence). Unmatched junction bases numbered 9, after V lost 9 bases and J lost 6 bases. This CDR3 is built from 14 residues. CDR3 amino acids: CASAGTGFGQPQHF. CDR3 sequence (DNA): TGTGCCAGCGCCGGGACAGGGTTTGGTCAGCCCCAGCATTTT.

The chain has TRBV6-4 and TRBJ2-3; 12 nucleotides align to TRBD1. With V trimmed by 9 bases and J by 1 base, 8 bases remained unmatched. Per germline, CDR1 MRHNA and CDR2 SNTAGT. The CDR3 is 16 amino acids. The CDR3 region is CASSGTGGAGTDTQYF. In DNA form, the CDR3 reads TGTGCCAGTTCCGGGACAGGGGGCGCGGGCACAGATACGCAGTATTTT.

The genes are TRBV6-5 and TRBJ2-2; 7 bases line up with TRBD2. Trimming removed 4 bases from V and 6 bases from J; junction bases left unmatched: 5. The CDR3 is made up of 14 amino acids. CDR1 and CDR2 from the germline V gene are MNHEY and SVGAGI. The CDR3 DNA reads TGTGCCAGCAGTTTTCCGACTAGCTCCGGGGAGCTGTTTTTT. This encodes CASSFPTSSGELFF.

The rearrangement joins TRBV4-1 to TRBJ1-5; D is uncertain. The CDR3 loop spans 14 amino acids. Trimming removed 2 bases at V and 3 bases at J, with 8 bases between. In germline, CDR1 is MGHRA, CDR2 YSYEKL. CDR3 residues: CASSQHGFNQPQHF. In DNA, the CDR3 is TGCGCCAGCAGCCAACACGGGTTCAATCAGCCCCAGCATTTT.

This rearrangement joins TRBV4-1 to TRBJ1-6; no clear D. CDR3 length: 15 amino acids. The germline V gene encodes CDR1 MGHRA and CDR2 YSYEKL. Deletions cut 0 bases from V and 6 bases from J, with 9 bases between. This CDR3 reads CASSQEYGSNSPLHF. The CDR3 DNA sequence: TGCGCCAGCAGCCAAGAATATGGTTCTAATTCACCCCTCCACTTT.

This clone is a singleton in its sample. The chain is built from TRBV30 and TRBJ1-5; 7 positions agree with TRBD1. The CDR3 consists of 14 residues. V trimming: 1 base; J trimming: 2 bases; junction bases outside the gene matches: 2. CDR1 is GTSNPN and CDR2 is SVGIG in the germline V gene (reference sequence). The CDR3 DNA reads as TGTGCCTGGAGTGCAGGACAGGGCAATCAGCCCCAGCATTTT. Protein sequence: CAWSAGQGNQPQHF.

The V call is TRBV24-1, the J call TRBJ1-2; no clear D. The germline V gene encodes CDR1 KGHDR and CDR2 SFDVKD. Trimming removed 4 bases at V and 3 bases at J, with 8 bases between. The CDR3 has 13 amino acids. CDR3 protein: CATSEGAYYGYTF. The DNA for the CDR3 is TGTGCCACCAGTGAAGGTGCTTACTATGGCTACACCTTC.

The chain has TRBV19 and TRBJ2-7; tentatively, D is TRBD1 or TRBD2 (7 bases each). The CDR3 sequence is 13 residues long. CDR1 and CDR2 (germline): LNHDA, SQIVND (reference sequence). Between the trimmed V and J ends, which lost 7 bases and 7 bases, there was a span of 17 bases. CDR3 sequence (DNA): TGTGCCAGTACCCCGCAGGGGGAGGGAGAGCAGTACTTC. Protein sequence: CASTPQGEGEQYF.

The chain has TRBV5-8 and TRBJ2-5; D remains ambiguous. V was cut by 1 base and J by 1 base, with 8 bases left in between. This CDR3 spans 14 amino acids. CDR1 SGHTS and CDR2 YDEGEE come from the germline V gene. Written as DNA, the CDR3 is TGTGCCAGCAGCTTGCGGGCAGTCCAAGAGACCCAGTACTTC. Encoded protein: CASSLRAVQETQYF. The full variable domain, with the rest looked up from reference TRBV5-8 and TRBJ2-5, is EAGVTQSPTHLIKTRGQQATLRCSPISGHTSVYWYQQALGLGLQFLLWYDEGEERNRGNFPPRFSGRQFPNYSSELNVNALELEDSALYLCASSLRAVQETQYFGPGTRLLVL.

CDR3 sequence: CASSPTAHNSPLHF. CDR3 bases: TGTGCCAGCAGCCCGACGGCTCATAATTCACCCCTCCACTTT. The chain links TRBV7-9 to TRBJ1-6; D is uncertain. There are 14 residues in the CDR3. V lost 5 bases and J lost 5, with 10 bases in between. Germline lookup yields CDR1 SEHNR and CDR2 FQNEAQ (reference sequence).

The chain links TRBV27 to TRBJ1-1, with 8 bases fitting TRBD1. Trimming took 0 bases from V and 6 from J; bases not matched to a gene: 3. This CDR3 spans 14 amino acids. Germline CDR1 and CDR2: MNHEY and SMNVEV (reference sequence). CDR3 amino acids: CASSLSGTGAEAFF. The CDR3, as DNA: TGTGCCAGCAGTTTATCGGGGACAGGCGCTGAAGCTTTCTTT.

The V call is TRBV6-5, the J call TRBJ2-1; D is possibly TRBD1 (6 bases). Trimming removed 5 bases from V and 7 bases from J, with 15 bases in between. The germline V gene encodes CDR1 MNHEY and CDR2 SVGAGI. The CDR3 sequence is 14 residues long. This CDR3 reads CASSRQAMGNEQFF. CDR3 nucleotide sequence: TGTGCCAGCAGTCGACAGGCCATGGGGAATGAGCAGTTCTTC.

This clone was recorded only once. The genes are TRBV20-1 and TRBJ1-2; 7 bases fit TRBD1. The V segment lost 3 bases and the J segment 3 bases; nucleotides outside the gene matches: 7. There are 14 residues in the CDR3. Germline CDR1 reads DFQATT; CDR2 reads SNEGSKA (reference sequence). CDR3 amino acids: CSASYGTAYYGYTF. Here the CDR3 DNA reads TGCAGTGCTAGTTACGGGACAGCTTACTATGGCTACACCTTC.

V usage is TRBV3-1 (or the pseudogene TRBV3-2) and J usage is TRBJ2-5, with 12 bases identical to TRBD1. This CDR3 spans 15 amino acids. V was pared by 4 bases and J by 4 bases, with 4 bases of the junction left unmatched. CDR1 and CDR2 (germline): LGHDT, YNNKEL (reference sequence). CDR3 loop: CASSPRDRGRETQYF. Written as DNA, the CDR3 is TGTGCCAGCAGCCCCCGGGACAGGGGGCGAGAGACCCAGTACTTC.

J is TRBJ1-1 and V is TRBV30; no firm D call. The CDR3 consists of 13 residues. V lost 1 base to trimming and J lost 4 bases, with 10 bases between them. Germline assignment: CDR1 GTSNPN and CDR2 SVGIG (reference sequence). Here the CDR3 DNA reads TGTGCCTGGAGTGCTCCGGCGCCCACTGAAGCTTTCTTT. Amino acid sequence: CAWSAPAPTEAFF.

This sequence joins TRBV6-5 and TRBJ1-1; possibly TRBD1 for D (5 bases). This CDR3 spans 13 amino acids. Looked up from germline, CDR1 is MNHEY and CDR2 is SVGAGI. Trimming took off 2 bases at V and 11 bases at J, with 15 bases between the two ends. CDR3 in amino acids: CASSYGGASPAFF. The DNA of the CDR3 is TGTGCCAGCAGTTACGGCGGGGCCAGTCCTGCTTTCTTT.

This clone was found once. This sequence joins TRBV6-5 and TRBJ2-7; 8 nucleotides line up with TRBD1. Germline CDR1 reads MNHEY; CDR2 reads SVGAGI. The V gene end was trimmed by 7 bases and the J gene end by 3 bases; junction bases not matched to a gene: 8. The CDR3 covers 14 residues. The CDR3 loop reads CASTRTGPVYEQYF. CDR3 in DNA: TGTGCCAGCACCCGGACAGGGCCGGTCTACGAGCAGTACTTC.

The chain uses TRBV9 and TRBJ2-7, with unresolved D. CDR3 length: 12 residues. CDR1 SGDLS and CDR2 YYNGEE come from the germline V gene. V was trimmed by 0 bases and J by 5 bases, leaving 6 bases between them. The CDR3: CASSVGGNEQYF. The DNA for the CDR3 is TGTGCCAGCAGCGTAGGTGGGAACGAGCAGTACTTC.

The rearrangement joins TRBV27 to TRBJ1-3; D may be TRBD1 (5 bases). The germline gives CDR1 MNHEY, CDR2 SMNVEV (reference sequence). The CDR3 runs to 17 residues. V shed 3 bases and J shed 0 bases, with 15 bases lying between them. Written as DNA, the CDR3 is TGTGCCAGCAGTTTGGGGCCCCCGGGGTCCTCTGGAAACACCATATATTTT. Amino acid sequence: CASSLGPPGSSGNTIYF.

The sample holds one count of this clone. This chain joins TRBV3-1 (or the pseudogene TRBV3-2) and TRBJ2-5; 7 bases agree with TRBD2. V lost 0 bases, J lost 0 bases, and 13 bases stayed unmatched. The CDR3 runs to 19 residues. Germline V gene sequence: CDR1 LGHDT, CDR2 YNNKEL (reference sequence). The chain's CDR3 is CASSQESSGDGSNQETQYF. The CDR3 DNA reads as TGTGCCAGCAGCCAAGAATCGAGCGGGGACGGAAGTAACCAAGAGACCCAGTACTTC.

The chain couples TRBV13 to TRBJ2-1; weak D call: TRBD1 (5 bases). V lost 1 base, J lost 0 bases, and 31 bases lay in between. Germline CDR1 reads PRHDT; CDR2 reads FYEKMQ (reference sequence). CDR3 length: 23 residues. CDR3 loop: CASSLDPLSNRWAKPHSYNEQFF. CDR3 in DNA: TGTGCCAGCAGCTTAGACCCCCTGTCGAACAGGTGGGCAAAACCCCACTCCTACAATGAGCAGTTCTTC. The full variable domain, completed using reference TRBV13 and TRBJ2-1, is AAGVIQSPRHLIKEKRETATLKCYPIPRHDTVYWYQQGPGQDPQFLISFYEKMQSDKGSIPDRFSAQQFSDYHSELNMSSLELGDSALYFCASSLDPLSNRWAKPHSYNEQFFGPGTRLTVL.

V gene TRBV6-5 combines with J gene TRBJ1-2, with a weak D call TRBD1 (5 bases). The CDR3 extends over 12 amino acids. Per the germline V gene, CDR1 is MNHEY and CDR2 is SVGAGI. V gave up 6 bases and J gave up 5 bases, with 10 bases separating them. Written as DNA, the CDR3 is TGTGCCAGCAGGGACGGGGGGTATGGCTACACCTTC. Translating it yields CASRDGGYGYTF.

The chain joins TRBV20-1 to TRBJ1-1; 8 positions agree with TRBD1. CDR3 length equals 9 residues. The germline V gene encodes CDR1 DFQATT and CDR2 SNEGSKA (reference sequence). The CDR3 here is CTTGGKAFF. The CDR3 coding sequence is TGCACAACAGGGGGGAAAGCTTTCTTT.